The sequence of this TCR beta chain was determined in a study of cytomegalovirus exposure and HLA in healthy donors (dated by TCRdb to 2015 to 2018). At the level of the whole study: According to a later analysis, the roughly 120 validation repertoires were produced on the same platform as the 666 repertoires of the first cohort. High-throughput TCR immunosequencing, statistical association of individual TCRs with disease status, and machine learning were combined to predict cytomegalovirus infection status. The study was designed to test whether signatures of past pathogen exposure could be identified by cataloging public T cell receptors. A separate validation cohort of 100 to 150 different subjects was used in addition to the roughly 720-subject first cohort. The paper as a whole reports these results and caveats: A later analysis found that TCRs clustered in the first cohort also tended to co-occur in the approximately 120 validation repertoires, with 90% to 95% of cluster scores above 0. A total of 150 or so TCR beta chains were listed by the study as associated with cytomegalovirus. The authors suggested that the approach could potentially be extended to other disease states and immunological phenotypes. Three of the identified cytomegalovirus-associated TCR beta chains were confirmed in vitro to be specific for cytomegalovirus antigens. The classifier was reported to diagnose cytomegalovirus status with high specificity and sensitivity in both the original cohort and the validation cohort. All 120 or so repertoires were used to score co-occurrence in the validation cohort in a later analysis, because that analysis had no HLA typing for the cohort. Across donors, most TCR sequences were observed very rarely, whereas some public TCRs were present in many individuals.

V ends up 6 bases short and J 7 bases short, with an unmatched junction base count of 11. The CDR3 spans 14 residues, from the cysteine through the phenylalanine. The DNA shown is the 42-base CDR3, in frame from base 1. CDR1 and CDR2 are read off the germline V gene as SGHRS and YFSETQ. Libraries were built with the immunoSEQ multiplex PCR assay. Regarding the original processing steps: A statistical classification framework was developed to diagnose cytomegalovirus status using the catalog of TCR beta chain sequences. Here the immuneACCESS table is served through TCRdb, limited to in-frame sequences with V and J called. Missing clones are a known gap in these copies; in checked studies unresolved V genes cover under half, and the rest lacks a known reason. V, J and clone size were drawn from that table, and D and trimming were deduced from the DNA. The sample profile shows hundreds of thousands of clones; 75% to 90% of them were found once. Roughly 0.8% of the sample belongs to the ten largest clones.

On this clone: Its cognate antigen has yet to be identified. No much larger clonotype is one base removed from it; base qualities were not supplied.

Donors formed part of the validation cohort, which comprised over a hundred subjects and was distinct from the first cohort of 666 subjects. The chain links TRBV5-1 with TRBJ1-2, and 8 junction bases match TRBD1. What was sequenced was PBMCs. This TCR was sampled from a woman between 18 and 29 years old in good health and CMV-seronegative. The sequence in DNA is TGCGCCAGCACCCCCCCGGGACAGGAGGCTGGCTACACCTTC. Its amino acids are CASTPPGQEAGYTF.